What follows are 8 T cell receptor beta chains derived from one specimen sequenced in a study of CD8+CD57+ T cells in acquired aplastic anemia. The patients chosen for sequencing had shown expansion of CD8+CD57+ cells (detected by flow cytometry). TCR beta VDJ and CDR3 were profiled, and genomic DNA was the template. TCRdb reprocessed the reads via MiXCR and lists one record per CDR3 protein. Here the sample spans 75,000 to 80,000 distinct CDR3 sequences, 55% to 75% being singletons. The sequenced sample consisted of sorted CD4+, CD8+, or CD8+CD57+ T cells (not recorded which) from PBMCs. Receptors originate from a human donor with aplastic anemia.

This clonotype appeared a single time. This chain links TRBV15 with TRBJ2-1, with D perhaps matching TRBD2 (5 bases). The CDR3 is made up of 12 amino acids. Trimming pared 3 bases from V and 12 bases from J, leaving 12 bases between. CDR1 is LNHNV and CDR2 is YYDKDF in the germline V gene (reference sequence). Here the CDR3 reads CATSSTRGRQFF. In DNA, the CDR3 is TGTGCCACCAGCAGCACGCGAGGGAGGCAGTTCTTC.

This chain connects TRBV5-1 to TRBJ2-3, with D tentatively TRBD2 (6 bases). V was cut by 3 bases and J by 4 bases, with 15 bases left in between. The CDR3 extends over 15 amino acids. The germline V gene has CDR1 SGHRS and CDR2 YFSETQ. The CDR3 protein is CASSSGRTSADTQYF. For the CDR3, the DNA is TGCGCCAGCAGCTCGGGGAGGACGTCGGCAGATACGCAGTATTTT.

The chain has TRBV3-1 and TRBJ1-2; D possibly corresponds to TRBD1 (5 bases). The CDR3 loop spans 15 amino acids. Trimming cost V 8 bases and J 2 bases, with 18 bases left between them. CDR1 and CDR2 from the germline V gene are LGHDT and YNNKEL (reference sequence). CDR3 amino acids: CASGERAWGNYGYTF. CDR3 nucleotide sequence: TGTGCCAGCGGAGAGCGGGCCTGGGGCAACTATGGCTACACCTTC. Full variable domain (rest looked up from reference TRBV3-1 and TRBJ1-2): DTAVSQTPKYLVTQMGNDKSIKCEQNLGHDTMYWYKQDSKKFLKIMFSYNNKELIINETVPNRFSPKSPDKAHLNLHINSLELGDSAVYFCASGERAWGNYGYTFGSGTRLTVV.

This clonotype is a singleton in its sample. This sequence joins TRBV7-9 and TRBJ2-5, with D unclear. Germline V gene sequence: CDR1 SEHNR, CDR2 FQNEAQ (reference sequence). Trimming removed 4 bases at V and 3 bases at J, with 9 bases between. The CDR3 runs to 13 residues. The CDR3 loop reads CASSSSPEETQYF. CDR3 DNA sequence: TGTGCCAGCAGCTCTTCCCCTGAAGAGACCCAGTACTTC.

The chain combines TRBV10-1 with TRBJ2-2; D may be TRBD2 (6 bases). The CDR3 spans 16 residues. V gave up 0 bases and J gave up 6 bases, with 14 bases separating them. Per germline, CDR1 WNHNN and CDR2 SYGVQD (reference sequence). The CDR3 nucleotides are TGCGCCAGCAGTGAGTCCAGTGGCAGGGAGGCCGGGGAGCTGTTTTTT. It codes for CASSESSGREAGELFF.

The CDR3 bases are TGTGCCACCAGCAGAGAGTGGTCAGATACGCAGTATTTT. This codes for CATSREWSDTQYF. The rearrangement uses TRBV15 and TRBJ2-3, with D unresolved. This CDR3 has 13 amino acids. The V and J ends lost 0 bases and 4 bases respectively, with 5 bases between them. Per germline, CDR1 LNHNV and CDR2 YYDKDF (reference sequence). Supplemented by reference TRBV15 and TRBJ2-3, the full variable domain reads DAMVIQNPRYQVTQFGKPVTLSCSQTLNHNVMYWYQQKSSQAPKLLFHYYDKDFNNEADTPDNFQSRRPNTSFCFLDIRSPGLGDTAMYLCATSREWSDTQYFGPGTRLTVL.

This chain connects TRBV10-2 to TRBJ2-1, with D unclear. V was cut by 0 bases and J by 1 base, with 7 bases left in between. This CDR3 spans 15 amino acids. Looked up from germline, CDR1 is WSHSY and CDR2 is SAAADI. CDR3 protein: CASSESYLSYNEQFF. CDR3 DNA sequence: TGCGCCAGCAGTGAGTCGTACTTATCCTACAATGAGCAGTTCTTC.

The chain couples TRBV14 to TRBJ2-7, with D perhaps given as TRBD1 or TRBD2 (5 bases each). In germline, CDR1 is SGHDN, CDR2 FVKESK. This CDR3 is 14 amino acids long. Trimming shortened V by 4 bases and J by 6 bases, and 16 bases separated the two germline ends. In DNA, the CDR3 is TGTGCCAGCAGCCCAAGAGGGGTTAGGGGCGAGCAGTACTTC. Residues: CASSPRGVRGEQYF.